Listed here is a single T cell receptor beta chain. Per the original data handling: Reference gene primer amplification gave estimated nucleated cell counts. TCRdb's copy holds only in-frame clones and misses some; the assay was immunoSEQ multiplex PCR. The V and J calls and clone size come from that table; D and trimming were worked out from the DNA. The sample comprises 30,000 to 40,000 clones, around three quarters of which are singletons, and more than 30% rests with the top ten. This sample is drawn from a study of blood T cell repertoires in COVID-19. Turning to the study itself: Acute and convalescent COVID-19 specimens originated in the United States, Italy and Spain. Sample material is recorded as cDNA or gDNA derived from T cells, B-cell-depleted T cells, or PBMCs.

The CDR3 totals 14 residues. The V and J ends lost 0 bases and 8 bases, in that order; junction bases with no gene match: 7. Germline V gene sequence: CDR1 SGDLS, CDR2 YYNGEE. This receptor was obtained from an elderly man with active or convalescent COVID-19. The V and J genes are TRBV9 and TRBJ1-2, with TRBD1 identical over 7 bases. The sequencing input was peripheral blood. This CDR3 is CASSVGQGQGGYTF. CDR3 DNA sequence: TGTGCCAGCAGCGTAGGACAGGGTCAGGGAGGCTACACCTTC. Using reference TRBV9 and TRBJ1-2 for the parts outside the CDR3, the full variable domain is DSGVTQTPKHLITATGQRVTLRCSPRSGDLSVYWYQQSLDQGLQFLIQYYNGEERAKGNILERFSAQQFPDLHSELNLSSLELGDSALYFCASSVGQGQGGYTFGSGTRLTVV.